The clone carrying this TCR beta chain turned up a few times. Its antigen is not known. This sample was included in a study of T-cell memory formation after mild COVID-19. The CDR3 totals 15 residues. Trimming at V came to 1 base and at J to 3 bases, leaving 6 bases not matched to a gene. The germline V gene encodes CDR1 GTSNPN and CDR2 SVGIG (reference sequence). TCRdb fed the 5' RACE reads into MiXCR, producing one record per CDR3 protein. The sample has 100,000 or so distinct CDR3 sequences; around 10% are singletons. Points from the study as a whole: The appearance of some responding clones in pre-infection memory suggested that cross-reactive memory joined.

This chain links TRBV30 with TRBJ2-1; 7 bases line up with TRBD2. The receptor's source is a young man who had mild COVID-19 (a few samples of this study predate the infection). Cell type and time point are not known. Input material: PBMCs or a T cell subset sorted from them (not recorded which). The CDR3 DNA reads TGTGCCTGGAGTGACGGCGGGGGTATCTACAATGAGCAGTTCTTC. Translating it yields CAWSDGGGIYNEQFF.